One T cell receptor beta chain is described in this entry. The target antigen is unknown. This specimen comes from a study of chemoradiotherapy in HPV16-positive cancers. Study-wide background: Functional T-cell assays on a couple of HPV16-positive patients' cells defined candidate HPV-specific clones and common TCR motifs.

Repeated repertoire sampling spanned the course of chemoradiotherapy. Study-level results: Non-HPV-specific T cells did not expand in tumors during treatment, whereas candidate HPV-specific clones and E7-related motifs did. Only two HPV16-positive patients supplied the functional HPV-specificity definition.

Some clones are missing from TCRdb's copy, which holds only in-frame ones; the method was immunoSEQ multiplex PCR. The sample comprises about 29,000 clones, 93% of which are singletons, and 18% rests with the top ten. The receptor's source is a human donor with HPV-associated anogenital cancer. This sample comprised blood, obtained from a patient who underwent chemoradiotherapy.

CDR3 sequence (DNA): TGTGCCAGCAGCCCAGGGACATCGCGCGGCAATCAGCCCCAGCATTTT. Protein product: CASSPGTSRGNQPQHF. The chain joins TRBV7-2 to TRBJ1-5; D may be TRBD1 (6 bases). V gave up 5 bases and J gave up 2 bases, with 16 bases separating them. The CDR3 has 16 amino acids. Germline V gene data show CDR1 as SGHTA and CDR2 as FQGNSA.